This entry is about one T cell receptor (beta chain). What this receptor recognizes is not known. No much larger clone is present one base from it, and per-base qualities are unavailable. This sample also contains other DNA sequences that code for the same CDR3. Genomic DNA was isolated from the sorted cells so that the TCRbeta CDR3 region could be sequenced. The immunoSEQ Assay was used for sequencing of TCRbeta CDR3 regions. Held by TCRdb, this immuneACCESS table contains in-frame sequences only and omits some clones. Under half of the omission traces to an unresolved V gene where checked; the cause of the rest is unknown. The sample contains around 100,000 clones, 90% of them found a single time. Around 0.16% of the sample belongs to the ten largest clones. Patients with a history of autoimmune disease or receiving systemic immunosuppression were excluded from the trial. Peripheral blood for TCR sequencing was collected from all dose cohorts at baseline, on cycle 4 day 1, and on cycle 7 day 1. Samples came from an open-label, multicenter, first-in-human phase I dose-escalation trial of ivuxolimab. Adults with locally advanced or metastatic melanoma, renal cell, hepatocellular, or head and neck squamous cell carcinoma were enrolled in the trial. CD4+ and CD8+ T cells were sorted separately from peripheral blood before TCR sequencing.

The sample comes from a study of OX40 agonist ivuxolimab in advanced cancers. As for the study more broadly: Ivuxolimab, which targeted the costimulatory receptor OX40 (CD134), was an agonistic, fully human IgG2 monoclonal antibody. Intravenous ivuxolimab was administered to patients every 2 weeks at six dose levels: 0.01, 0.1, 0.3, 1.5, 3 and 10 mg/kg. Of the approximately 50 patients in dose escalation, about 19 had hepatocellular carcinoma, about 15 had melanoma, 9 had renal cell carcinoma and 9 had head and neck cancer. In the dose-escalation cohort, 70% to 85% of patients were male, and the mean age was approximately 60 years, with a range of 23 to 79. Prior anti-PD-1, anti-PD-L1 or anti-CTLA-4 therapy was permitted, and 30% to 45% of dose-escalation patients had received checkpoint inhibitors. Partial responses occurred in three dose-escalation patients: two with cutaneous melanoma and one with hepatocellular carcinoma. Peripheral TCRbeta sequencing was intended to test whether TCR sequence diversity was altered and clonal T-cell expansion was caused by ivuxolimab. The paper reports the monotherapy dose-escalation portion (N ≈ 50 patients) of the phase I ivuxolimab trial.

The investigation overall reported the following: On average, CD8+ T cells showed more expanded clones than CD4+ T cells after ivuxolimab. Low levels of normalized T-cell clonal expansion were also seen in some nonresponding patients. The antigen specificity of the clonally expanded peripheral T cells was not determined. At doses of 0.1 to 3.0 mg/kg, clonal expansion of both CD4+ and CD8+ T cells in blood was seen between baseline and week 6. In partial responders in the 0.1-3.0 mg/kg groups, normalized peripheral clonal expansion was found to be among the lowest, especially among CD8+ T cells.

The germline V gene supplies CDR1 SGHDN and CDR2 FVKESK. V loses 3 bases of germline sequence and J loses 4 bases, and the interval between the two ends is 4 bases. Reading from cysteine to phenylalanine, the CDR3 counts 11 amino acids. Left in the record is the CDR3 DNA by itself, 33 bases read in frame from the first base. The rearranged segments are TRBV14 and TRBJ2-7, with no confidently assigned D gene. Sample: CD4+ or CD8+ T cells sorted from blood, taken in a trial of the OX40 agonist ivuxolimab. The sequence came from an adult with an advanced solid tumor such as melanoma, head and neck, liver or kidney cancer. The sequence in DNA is TGTGCCAGCAGCCACGGATACGAGCAGTACTTC. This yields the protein CASSHGYEQYF.